Listed here are 17 T cell receptor beta chains from one sample, sequenced in a study of T cells in Graves' hyperthyroidism and ophthalmopathy. RNA transcripts provided the source from which TCR beta CDR3 regions were amplified. The HTBI primer set served for first-round RT-PCR of the TCR CDR3. Each CDR3 protein gets one entry after TCRdb re-called the multiplex PCR reads with MiXCR. The sample includes fewer than 350,000 distinct CDR3 sequences, approximately 12% of them seen just once. Sequenced: blood. Every receptor here comes from a woman between 25 and 40 years old with Graves' hyperthyroidism that later progressed to Graves' ophthalmopathy.

This clonotype was observed at least ten times. V is TRBV19 and J is TRBJ2-7, with D possibly being TRBD1 (6 bases). Germline lookup yields CDR1 LNHDA and CDR2 SQIVND (reference sequence). V gave up 4 bases and J gave up 0 bases, with 16 bases separating them. The CDR3 length is 16 residues. The CDR3 protein is CASSTGEGVFSYEQYF. CDR3 sequence (DNA): TGTGCCAGTAGTACCGGTGAGGGGGTATTCTCCTACGAGCAGTACTTC.

This clonotype was detected ten times or more. The chain recombines TRBV3-1 with TRBJ2-7; possibly TRBD1 or TRBD2 for D (5 bases each). V was clipped by 4 bases and J by 1 base, with 11 bases between them. The CDR3 has 14 residues. Germline V gives CDR1 LGHDT, CDR2 YNNKEL (reference sequence). CDR3 sequence: CASSPWDGSYEQYF. Here the CDR3 DNA reads TGTGCCAGCAGCCCATGGGACGGATCCTACGAGCAGTACTTC.

This clonotype was recorded many times. The J gene is TRBJ2-1, the V gene TRBV7-3; tentatively, D is TRBD2 (7 bases). The V gene's germline CDR1 is SGHTA and CDR2 FQGTGA. CDR3 length: 13 amino acids. V dropped 6 bases and J dropped 5 bases, with 11 bases sitting between them. This CDR3 is CASSRGGHNEQFF. CDR3 sequence (DNA): TGTGCCAGCAGTAGGGGGGGACACAATGAGCAGTTCTTC.

This clonotype was recorded many times. This rearrangement joins TRBV20-1 to TRBJ2-7; 7 bases are shared with TRBD1. Trimming at V came to 2 bases and at J to 3 bases, leaving 13 bases not matched to a gene. Germline lookup yields CDR1 DFQATT and CDR2 SNEGSKA (reference sequence). The CDR3 consists of 16 residues. The CDR3 here is CSARSIGGEGGYEQYF. CDR3 coding DNA: TGCAGTGCTAGAAGCATAGGGGGCGAGGGTGGCTACGAGCAGTACTTC.

This clonotype was seen a handful of times. This chain joins TRBV4-1 and TRBJ2-7; a possible D gene is TRBD2 (5 bases). Germline-derived CDR1 and CDR2 are MGHRA and YSYEKL. With 0 bases removed from V and 6 bases from J, the gap between germline ends came to 9 bases. CDR3 length equals 13 residues. The CDR3 bases are TGCGCCAGCAGCCAAGATAGGGCGGGCGAGCAGTACTTC. It translates to CASSQDRAGEQYF.

V usage is TRBV19 and J usage is TRBJ2-2, with TRBD1 matching 7 bases. The CDR3 consists of 14 residues. Trimming cost V 8 bases and J 3 bases; bases outside gene matches: 6. The germline gives CDR1 LNHDA, CDR2 SQIVND (reference sequence). The CDR3: CASAPGQYTGELFF. The CDR3, as DNA: TGTGCCAGTGCTCCGGGACAGTACACCGGGGAGCTGTTTTTT.

Points on this clonotype: One base away lies a much larger clone, so this may be a sequencing read error. The chain carries TRBV12-3 or TRBV12-4 and TRBJ2-5; no reliable D call. CDR3 length: 14 residues. Between the trimmed V and J ends, which lost 6 bases and 7 bases, there was a span of 18 bases. Here the CDR3 reads CASSRDGILGTQYF. The CDR3 DNA is TGTGCCAGCAGCCGAGACGGTATCCTGGGGACCCAGTACTTC.

Ten or more counts support this clonotype. The chain employs TRBV2 and TRBJ2-3; D is ambiguous. Trimming took off 3 bases at V and 2 bases at J, with 6 bases between the two ends. Per germline, CDR1 SNHLY and CDR2 FYNNEI. The CDR3 covers 13 residues. The CDR3 bases are TGTGCCAGCAGTGATAGGAACACAGATACGCAGTATTTT. It encodes CASSDRNTDTQYF.

The CDR3 bases are TGTGCCATCAGTGACGACGGTTTCAATGAGCAGTTCTTC. Amino acid sequence: CAISDDGFNEQFF. J is TRBJ2-1 and V is TRBV10-3; D ambiguous. Trimming removed 3 bases from V and 6 bases from J, with 9 bases in between. The CDR3 contains 13 residues. The V gene's germline CDR1 is ENHRY and CDR2 SYGVKD.

This clonotype was picked up one time. This may be a read error: a much more frequent sequence differs by one nucleotide. J is TRBJ2-5 and V is TRBV11-2; no clear D. The CDR3 consists of 16 residues. Trimming cost V 3 bases and J 5 bases, with 19 bases left between them. Germline CDR1 reads SGHAT; CDR2 reads FQNNGV. The DNA for the CDR3 is TGTGCCAGCAGCTTGTACGTGAATAGGCTCTACGAGACCCAGTACTTC. Residues: CASSLYVNRLYETQYF.

This clonotype was observed a handful of times. A read error may produce the germline difference seen at one junction end. The chain couples TRBV12-3 or TRBV12-4 to TRBJ2-5; either TRBD1 or TRBD2 may supply D (6 bases each). The CDR3 has 12 residues. This chain's CDR3 is CASSWGPGGVDF. The CDR3 DNA sequence: TGTGCCAGCAGTTGGGGGCCCGGCGGGGTTGACTTC.

Note on this clonotype: Compared with germline, one end of the junction differs, possibly owing to a read error. The V gene is TRBV6-5, the J gene TRBJ2-7, with a tentative D call TRBD2 (6 bases). The CDR3 runs to 14 residues. The germline V gene encodes CDR1 MNHEY and CDR2 SVGAGI. CDR3 amino acids: CASSSTSLSCEQYF. As DNA, the CDR3 is TGTGCCAGCAGTTCAACTAGCTTATCCTGCGAGCAGTACTTC.

There are a few counts of this clonotype. The chain has TRBV19 and TRBJ1-4; D remains ambiguous. Trimming shortened V by 5 bases and J by 3 bases, and 13 bases separated the two germline ends. Germline CDR1 reads LNHDA; CDR2 reads SQIVND (reference sequence). This CDR3 comprises 15 residues. CDR3 nucleotide sequence: TGTGCCAGTAGTTCCCGCAGAGCCTCTAATGAAAAACTGTTTTTT. Translation gives CASSSRRASNEKLFF.

This rearrangement joins TRBV24-1 to TRBJ2-2, with 9 bases aligning to TRBD1. Trimming cost V 9 bases and J 6 bases; bases outside gene matches: 10. Germline loops: CDR1 KGHDR, CDR2 SFDVKD. The CDR3 sequence is 15 residues long. This chain's CDR3 is CATAAEQGAAGELFF. In DNA, the CDR3 is TGTGCCACCGCGGCTGAACAGGGGGCAGCCGGGGAGCTGTTTTTT.

This chain links TRBV12-3 or TRBV12-4 with TRBJ1-2, with 8 nucleotides matching TRBD1. Trimming removed 3 bases from V and 3 bases from J; junction bases left unmatched: 3. CDR3 size: 14 residues. The CDR3 protein is CASSFQGADYGYTF. CDR3 coding DNA: TGTGCCAGCAGTTTCCAGGGGGCGGACTATGGCTACACCTTC.

This clonotype was observed many times. J is TRBJ2-3 and V is TRBV5-1; tentatively, D is TRBD2 (6 bases). This CDR3 has 14 amino acids. Germline lookup yields CDR1 SGHRS and CDR2 YFSETQ. Trimming cost V 5 bases and J 2 bases, with 12 bases left between them. CDR3 sequence: CASRNPGDTDTQYF. In nucleotides, the CDR3 is TGCGCCAGCAGGAATCCGGGAGACACAGATACGCAGTATTTT.

Ten or more counts support this clonotype. The chain combines TRBV6-5 with TRBJ2-1; D is ambiguous. V dropped 2 bases and J dropped 4 bases, with 6 bases sitting between them. Per the germline V gene, CDR1 is MNHEY and CDR2 is SVGAGI. The CDR3 totals 13 residues. This CDR3 is CASSYVQYNEQFF. DNA of the CDR3: TGTGCCAGCAGTTACGTCCAGTACAATGAGCAGTTCTTC.